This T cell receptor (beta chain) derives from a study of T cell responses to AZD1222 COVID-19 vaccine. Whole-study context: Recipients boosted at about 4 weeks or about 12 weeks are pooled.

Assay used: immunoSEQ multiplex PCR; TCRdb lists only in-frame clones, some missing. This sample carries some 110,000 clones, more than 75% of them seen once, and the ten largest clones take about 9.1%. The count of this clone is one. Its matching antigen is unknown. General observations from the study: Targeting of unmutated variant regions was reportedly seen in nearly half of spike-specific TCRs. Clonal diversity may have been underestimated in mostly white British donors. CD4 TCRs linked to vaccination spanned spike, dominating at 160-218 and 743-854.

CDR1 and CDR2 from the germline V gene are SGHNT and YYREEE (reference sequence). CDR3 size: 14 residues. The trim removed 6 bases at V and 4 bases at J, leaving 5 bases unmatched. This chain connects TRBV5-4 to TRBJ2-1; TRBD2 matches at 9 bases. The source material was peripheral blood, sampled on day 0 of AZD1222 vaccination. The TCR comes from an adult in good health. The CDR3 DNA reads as TGTGCCAGCAAGCGGGAGGCCCCTTACAATGAGCAGTTCTTC. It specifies CASKREAPYNEQFF.